A single sample is the source of the 16 T cell receptor beta chains below, sequenced in a study of identifying expanded T cells in peripheral blood. Profiled with immunoSEQ multiplex PCR; TCRdb holds only in-frame clones, not every one. The table includes about 100,000 clones, 88% detected once. Sample: blood. These receptors all stem from a person between 18 and 70 years old in good health.

The chain links TRBV4-2 to TRBJ2-2; D is undetermined. The V gene's germline CDR1 is LGHNA and CDR2 YNFKEQ. The ends were cut back, 0 bases at V and 9 bases at J, with 14 bases in the middle. The CDR3 is 15 amino acids. The CDR3 protein is CASSQDEAQSRELFF. The CDR3 DNA reads TGTGCCAGCAGCCAAGACGAAGCCCAGTCCCGGGAGCTGTTTTTT.

The chain combines TRBV19 with TRBJ1-3, with 10 bases identical to TRBD1. The germline gives CDR1 LNHDA, CDR2 SQIVND (reference sequence). CDR3 size: 15 residues. J gave up 4 bases and V 5 bases, and 5 bases lay outside the gene matches. This CDR3 is CASSPTTGGGNTIYF. The CDR3 DNA follows: TGTGCCAGTAGTCCAACGACAGGGGGCGGAAACACCATATATTTT.

This clone has just a few counts. The chain carries TRBV5-6 and TRBJ2-3; D gene unclear. Per the germline V gene, CDR1 is SGHDT and CDR2 is YYEEEE. The CDR3 has 13 residues. Trimming stripped 1 base from V and 4 bases from J, with 7 bases between. DNA for the CDR3: TGTGCCAGCAGCTTGTGGGGTGCAGATACGCAGTATTTT. Protein: CASSLWGADTQYF.

The chain joins TRBV5-1 to TRBJ2-1; a possible D gene is TRBD2 (6 bases). Germline V gene lookup returns CDR1 SGHRS and CDR2 YFSETQ. Trimming pared 6 bases from V and 4 bases from J, leaving 14 bases between. The CDR3 spans 14 residues. The CDR3 region has the DNA TGCGCCAGCAAGAGTGCGGGATCTTACAATGAGCAGTTCTTC. Translation gives CASKSAGSYNEQFF.

This sequence joins TRBV5-1 and TRBJ2-1; D might be TRBD2 (7 bases). Germline assignment: CDR1 SGHRS and CDR2 YFSETQ. V shed 0 bases and J shed 4 bases, with 14 bases lying between them. The CDR3 length is 16 residues. The DNA for the CDR3 is TGCGCCAGCAGCTTGGTACCAGGGGAGGGGTACAATGAGCAGTTCTTC. Encoded protein: CASSLVPGEGYNEQFF.

This clone has only one observation. The chain has TRBV4-2 and TRBJ1-2; 9 bases are shared with TRBD1. Germline V gives CDR1 LGHNA, CDR2 YNFKEQ. This CDR3 comprises 16 residues. Unmatched junction bases numbered 6, after V lost 0 bases and J lost 4 bases. The CDR3 reads CASSQDKGTGIYGYTF. Here the CDR3 DNA reads TGTGCCAGCAGCCAAGATAAGGGGACAGGGATCTATGGCTACACCTTC.

The chain combines TRBV7-2 with TRBJ2-5, with D perhaps TRBD2 (6 bases). Trimming took 1 base from V and 1 from J, leaving 13 bases between them. The V gene's germline CDR1 is SGHTA and CDR2 FQGNSA. The CDR3 is made up of 16 amino acids. CDR3 DNA sequence: TGTGCCAGCAGCTTAGGGGGCGGGGAAGGCCAAGAGACCCAGTACTTC. This gives the protein CASSLGGGEGQETQYF.

The V and J genes are TRBV5-1 and TRBJ2-1; 11 nucleotides match TRBD2. CDR1 and CDR2 from the germline V gene are SGHRS and YFSETQ. The CDR3 is 17 amino acids. With 4 bases clipped from V and 0 bases from J, the junction kept 6 bases outside the gene matches. CDR3 protein: CASSNPGLADSYNEQFF. The DNA for the CDR3 is TGCGCCAGCAGCAACCCGGGACTAGCGGACTCCTACAATGAGCAGTTCTTC.

J is TRBJ2-1 and V is TRBV4-1; D is perhaps TRBD1 (5 bases). The length of the CDR3 is 13 residues. The V gene's germline CDR1 is MGHRA and CDR2 YSYEKL. With 1 base removed from V and 8 bases from J, the gap between germline ends came to 9 bases. CDR3 in amino acids: CASSQGTLDEQFF. Written as DNA, the CDR3 is TGCGCCAGCAGCCAAGGGACACTGGATGAGCAGTTCTTC.

V usage is TRBV19 and J usage is TRBJ2-2; weak D call: TRBD2 (6 bases). The CDR3 is 14 residues long. V gave up 7 bases and J gave up 1 base, with 10 bases separating them. Germline loops: CDR1 LNHDA, CDR2 SQIVND (reference sequence). The DNA for the CDR3 is TGTGCCAGTAAGGCCGGGAGGAACACCGGGGAGCTGTTTTTT. Translated, it gives CASKAGRNTGELFF. The full variable domain, in which reference TRBV19 and TRBJ2-2 provide the parts outside the CDR3, is DGGITQSPKYLFRKEGQNVTLSCEQNLNHDAMYWYRQDPGQGLRLIYYSQIVNDFQKGDIAEGYSVSREKKESFPLTVTSAQKNPTAFYLCASKAGRNTGELFFGEGSRLTVL.

This clone was observed a single time. The chain is built from TRBV5-4 and TRBJ2-5; 9 positions agree with TRBD1. This CDR3 is 14 amino acids long. CDR1 SGHNT and CDR2 YYREEE come from the germline V gene (reference sequence). J lost 3 bases, V lost 0 bases, and 0 bases had no gene match. CDR3 region: CASSLGDREETQYF. CDR3 nucleotides: TGTGCCAGCAGCTTGGGGGACAGGGAAGAGACCCAGTACTTC.

This chain uses TRBV6-5 with TRBJ2-1; D remains ambiguous. Per germline, CDR1 MNHEY and CDR2 SVGAGI. The CDR3 extends over 11 amino acids. V lost 3 bases to trimming and J lost 8 bases, with 5 bases between them. CDR3 in amino acids: CASSYRDEQFF. CDR3 DNA sequence: TGTGCCAGCAGTTATAGGGATGAGCAGTTCTTC.

The CDR3 coding sequence is TGTGCCAGCAGCCATCCAGGGGGCTGGGACGAGCAGTACTTC. Translation: CASSHPGGWDEQYF. The chain joins TRBV11-2 to TRBJ2-7; 8 bases agree with TRBD1. V lost 5 bases, J lost 5 bases, and 8 bases stayed unmatched. Germline V CDR1 and CDR2: SGHAT, FQNNGV. CDR3 length: 14 amino acids.

The rearrangement links TRBV27 to TRBJ1-1; 10 positions agree with TRBD1. Losses at the gene ends were 4 bases for V and 4 bases for J; bases not matched to a gene: 0. Per the germline V gene, CDR1 is MNHEY and CDR2 is SMNVEV (reference sequence). The length of the CDR3 is 13 residues. The CDR3: CASSWTGGTEAFF. The DNA of the CDR3 is TGTGCCAGCAGTTGGACAGGGGGCACTGAAGCTTTCTTT.

The CDR3 reads CASSVEGTLIDTQYF. The CDR3 nucleotides are TGTGCCAGCAGCGTCGAAGGGACCTTAATAGATACGCAGTATTTT. V is TRBV9 and J is TRBJ2-3; either TRBD1 or TRBD2 may fit D (5 bases each). V gave up 2 bases and J gave up 5 bases, with 15 bases separating them. The CDR3 has 15 amino acids. Germline values: CDR1 SGDLS, CDR2 YYNGEE. The whole variable domain, remainder taken from reference TRBV9 and TRBJ2-3, is DSGVTQTPKHLITATGQRVTLRCSPRSGDLSVYWYQQSLDQGLQFLIQYYNGEERAKGNILERFSAQQFPDLHSELNLSSLELGDSALYFCASSVEGTLIDTQYFGPGTRLTVL.

This clone was seen only a few times. The chain combines TRBV19 with TRBJ2-5; TRBD2 is a possible D gene (6 bases). Looked up from germline, CDR1 is LNHDA and CDR2 is SQIVND (reference sequence). The CDR3 runs to 12 residues. The V end was cut by 6 bases, the J end by 9 bases, with 14 bases between. CDR3 DNA: TGTGCCAGTAGCCCTCTCCCGGGGGCCCAGTACTTC. Translating it yields CASSPLPGAQYF.